Listed below are T cell receptor beta chains from one sample, sequenced in a study of shared clonotypes between healthy human individuals. The repertoire was sequenced with immunoSEQ multiplex PCR; TCRdb's copy has only in-frame clones and lacks some. Here the sample spans about 2.1 million clones, 85% to 95% being singletons. Sequenced: naive CD8+ T cells from PBMCs. The receptor set was obtained from a man aged 18 to 35 in good health. Some clones in this sample may be carry-over from other donors' samples. Both conserved end residues are part of each CDR3. Fields, in order: J gene, CDR3 length, clone size, D gene, V gene, CDR3 protein, CDR3 DNA. A D gene is named only where the DNA matches it firmly. Size tells how often a clone was seen (once, few, many) or the class of an expanded clone, and some rows leave it out.

j_gene: TRBJ2-3
len: 14
abundance: -
d_gene: -
v_gene: TRBV6-5
CDR3aa: CASSPQRVPDTQYF
CDR3nt: TGTGCCAGCAGTCCTCAGAGGGTACCAGATACGCAGTATTTT

j_gene: TRBJ2-3
len: 13
abundance: -
d_gene: -
v_gene: TRBV7-3
CDR3aa: CASSFLPTDTQYF
CDR3nt: TGTGCCAGCAGCTTCTTACCCACAGATACGCAGTATTTT

j_gene: TRBJ2-3
len: 16
abundance: -
d_gene: TRBD2
v_gene: TRBV9
CDR3aa: CASSVASGTATDTQYF
CDR3nt: TGTGCCAGCAGCGTAGCTAGCGGGACCGCCACAGATACGCAGTATTTT

j_gene: TRBJ2-1
len: 15
abundance: -
d_gene: -
v_gene: TRBV6-5
CDR3aa: CASSYGVGSYNEQFF
CDR3nt: TGTGCCAGCAGTTACGGGGTGGGATCCTACAATGAGCAGTTCTTC

j_gene: TRBJ2-4
len: 15
abundance: -
d_gene: -
v_gene: TRBV19
CDR3aa: CASSIDGGFQNIQYF
CDR3nt: TGTGCCAGTAGTATAGATGGGGGGTTCCAAAACATTCAGTACTTC

j_gene: TRBJ2-7
len: 16
abundance: -
d_gene: -
v_gene: TRBV13
CDR3aa: CASSLSGLPLPNEQYF
CDR3nt: TGTGCCAGCAGCCTATCGGGACTTCCCCTACCCAACGAGCAGTACTTC

j_gene: TRBJ1-2
len: 14
abundance: -
d_gene: TRBD1
v_gene: TRBV28
CDR3aa: CASSLGTGYYGYTF
CDR3nt: TGTGCCAGCAGCCTTGGGACAGGATACTATGGCTACACCTTC

j_gene: TRBJ1-2
len: 13
abundance: once
d_gene: -
v_gene: TRBV21-1
CDR3aa: CASTQGTGHGYTF
CDR3nt: TGTGCCAGCACCCAAGGAACAGGCCATGGCTACACCTTC

j_gene: TRBJ1-4
len: 14
abundance: -
d_gene: -
v_gene: TRBV27
CDR3aa: CASSFRAPNEKLFF
CDR3nt: TGTGCCAGCAGTTTCCGGGCCCCTAATGAAAAACTGTTTTTT

j_gene: TRBJ2-4
len: 14
abundance: once
d_gene: -
v_gene: TRBV27
CDR3aa: CASSLEAGQNIQYF
CDR3nt: TGTGCCAGCAGTTTAGAAGCAGGGCAAAACATTCAGTACTTC